This T cell receptor beta chain came from a study of T cell repertoires in cytomegalovirus infection. The CDR3 covers 15 residues. Losses at the gene ends were 4 bases for V and 0 bases for J; bases not matched to a gene: 6. Germline loops: CDR1 SGHTA, CDR2 FQGNSA. TCRdb passed the reads through MiXCR, listing each CDR3 protein once. The top ten hold around 4.5% of the sample, which has over 300,000 distinct CDR3 sequences, 9.5% seen once. About this clonotype itself: Its antigen is unknown.

General study points: There were HLA-C-restricted CMV-specific TCR beta clonotypes dominating the ex vivo response.

The receptor comes from a human donor in good health (CMV status not recorded). Some clones in this sample may be carry-over from other donors' samples. Sequencing was performed on PBMCs. V and J are TRBV7-2 and TRBJ2-7; the match to TRBD1 covers 7 bases. The CDR3 region has the DNA TGTGCCAGCAGCTCCGACGACAGGGTCTCCTACGAGCAGTACTTC. It yields the protein CASSSDDRVSYEQYF.